A single sample gave rise to the 21 T cell receptor beta chains below, sequenced in a study of vaccination and CD4 T cells after COVID-19. Sequencing of DNA taken from cultured CD4+ T cells relied on the Oncomine TCR Beta short-read assay. Genomic DNA was isolated from CD4+ T cells that had been cultured. A single record per CDR3 protein comes from TCRdb applying MiXCR to the PCR reads. Here the sample spans just under 10,000 distinct CDR3 sequences, under 40% being singletons. No cognate antigen is known for these TCRs. Treatment denoted: approximately nine-day PBMC culture with coronavirus spike peptide pools or control peptides (ViraFEST assay). The unexposed donor provided CD4+ T cells, which were taken before the COVID-19 pandemic (2011-2018). Material: CD4+ T cells from blood, cultured in vitro. The receptors originated from a human donor in good health.

The chain employs TRBV20-1 and TRBJ2-2, with 8 bases matching TRBD2. The germline gives CDR1 DFQATT, CDR2 SNEGSKA (reference sequence). CDR3 size: 17 residues. The V segment lost 0 bases and the J segment 6 bases; nucleotides outside the gene matches: 12. CDR3 DNA: TGCAGTGCTAGAGATTCATCCCGACGAGCGGGAGCCGGGGAGCTGTTTTTT. This encodes CSARDSSRRAGAGELFF.

This clonotype showed up just once. The CDR3 spells CASRSLWGNVYEQYF. As DNA, the CDR3 is TGTGCCAGCAGATCCCTTTGGGGGAATGTCTACGAGCAGTACTTC. This chain joins TRBV6-1 and TRBJ2-7; D assignment may be TRBD1 or TRBD2 (5 bases each). Germline V CDR1 and CDR2: MNHNS, SASEGT. Trimming cost V 6 bases and J 3 bases, with 18 bases left between them. The CDR3 covers 15 residues.

This clonotype has only a few counts. This rearrangement joins TRBV19 to TRBJ1-1; D not certain. The V gene lost 7 bases and the J gene lost 3 bases, with 12 bases spanning the gap. The V gene's germline CDR1 is LNHDA and CDR2 SQIVND (reference sequence). The CDR3 contains 13 residues. The DNA for the CDR3 is TGTGCCAGTACGCCCGAGGCGGACACTGAAGCTTTCTTT. It codes for CASTPEADTEAFF.

The rearrangement links TRBV7-2 to TRBJ1-5, with 7 bases lining up with TRBD1. V shed 5 bases and J 1 base; nucleotides not matched to a gene: 5. This CDR3 is built from 15 residues. The germline gives CDR1 SGHTA, CDR2 FQGNSA. CDR3: CASSPGGASNQPQHF. DNA of the CDR3: TGTGCCAGCAGCCCAGGGGGGGCAAGCAATCAGCCCCAGCATTTT.

This clonotype rates as medium-sized. V gene TRBV20-1 combines with J gene TRBJ1-5; a weak D match, TRBD1 (6 bases). Germline values: CDR1 DFQATT, CDR2 SNEGSKA (reference sequence). V dropped 6 bases and J dropped 4 bases, with 16 bases sitting between them. CDR3 length equals 14 residues. The CDR3 DNA reads as TGCAGTGCGAGGGGGGGGCTCCGGAATCAGCCCCAGCATTTT. Protein sequence: CSARGGLRNQPQHF.

This clonotype was recorded a few times. The chain recombines TRBV6-4 with TRBJ1-2, with D perhaps matching TRBD1 (5 bases). CDR1 is MRHNA, CDR2 SNTAGT, per germline. CDR3 length: 14 amino acids. V dropped 0 bases and J dropped 3 bases, with 8 bases sitting between them. In nucleotides, the CDR3 is TGTGCCAGCAGTGACTCATTCAGGGACTATGGCTACACCTTC. As protein: CASSDSFRDYGYTF.

V is TRBV6-1 and J is TRBJ2-2; the D is unclear. V was cut by 4 bases and J by 2 bases, with 14 bases left in between. Germline V gene data show CDR1 as MNHNS and CDR2 as SASEGT. This CDR3 is built from 16 residues. The CDR3 spells CASSAARPFNTGELFF. The CDR3 coding sequence is TGTGCCAGCAGTGCCGCAAGACCCTTTAACACCGGGGAGCTGTTTTTT.

This clonotype was recorded a few times. The CDR3 nucleotides read TGTGCCAGTAGGGACAGTGCGACGGACGAGCAGTACTTC. Translating it yields CASRDSATDEQYF. The rearrangement links TRBV2 to TRBJ2-7; 7 positions agree with TRBD1. V shed 9 bases, J shed 5 bases, and the junction held 10 bases outside the gene matches. Germline V gene sequence: CDR1 SNHLY, CDR2 FYNNEI. The CDR3 extends over 13 amino acids.

This chain links TRBV27 with TRBJ1-5, with D unresolved. The germline V gene has CDR1 MNHEY and CDR2 SMNVEV (reference sequence). V lost 1 base, J lost 4 bases, and 8 bases lay in between. The CDR3 totals 14 residues. The CDR3 reads CASSLYTANQPQHF. The DNA of the CDR3 is TGTGCCAGCAGTTTATACACCGCGAATCAGCCCCAGCATTTT.

V usage is TRBV11-2 and J usage is TRBJ2-1; D uncertain. The V gene's germline CDR1 is SGHAT and CDR2 FQNNGV. Trimming cost V 4 bases and J 3 bases, with 7 bases left between them. The CDR3 is 13 amino acids. The CDR3 bases are TGTGCCAGCAGCTACGGACGCTACAATGAGCAGTTCTTC. It yields the protein CASSYGRYNEQFF.

The V and J genes are TRBV7-2 and TRBJ2-1, with TRBD2 matching 12 bases. Germline CDR1 and CDR2: SGHTA and FQGNSA. The CDR3 covers 15 residues. The V gene end was trimmed by 6 bases and the J gene end by 8 bases; junction bases not matched to a gene: 8. CDR3 sequence: CASRVTSGSWDEQFF. CDR3 nucleotides: TGTGCCAGCAGGGTGACTAGCGGGAGTTGGGATGAGCAGTTCTTC.

V usage is TRBV27 and J usage is TRBJ1-5; 7 bases are a match to TRBD1. This CDR3 is built from 15 residues. J was trimmed by 2 bases and V by 0 bases; bases with no gene match: 1. CDR1 and CDR2 from the germline V gene are MNHEY and SMNVEV (reference sequence). The CDR3 region is CASSLSGTGNQPQHF. The CDR3 nucleotides read TGTGCCAGCAGTTTATCCGGGACAGGCAATCAGCCCCAGCATTTT.

The chain carries TRBV18 and TRBJ2-5; 10 bases are shared with TRBD1. Germline values: CDR1 KGHSH, CDR2 LQKENI. Unmatched junction bases numbered 4, after V lost 4 bases and J lost 5 bases. The CDR3 covers 14 residues. CDR3 region: CASSLDRGLETQYF. The CDR3 DNA is TGTGCCAGCTCACTCGACAGGGGGCTTGAGACCCAGTACTTC.

This rearrangement joins TRBV19 to TRBJ2-3, with TRBD1 identical over 7 bases. Germline V gives CDR1 LNHDA, CDR2 SQIVND (reference sequence). V was clipped by 6 bases and J by 0 bases; unmatched bases: 3. The CDR3 runs 14 residues. CDR3 DNA sequence: TGTGCCAGTAGCCTGACAGGGAGCACAGATACGCAGTATTTT. Encoded protein: CASSLTGSTDTQYF.

Within the sample, this clonotype is medium-sized. The V gene is TRBV20-1, the J gene TRBJ1-2; 7 nucleotides line up with TRBD1. V lost 1 base, J lost 4 bases, and 0 bases stayed unmatched. The CDR3 has 12 residues. Looked up from germline, CDR1 is DFQATT and CDR2 is SNEGSKA (reference sequence). CDR3 sequence reads: CSARAGGYGYTF. The CDR3 DNA follows: TGCAGTGCTAGAGCAGGGGGCTATGGCTACACCTTC.

The rearrangement links TRBV6-1 to TRBJ2-1; D tentatively reads TRBD1 or TRBD2 (5 bases each). Germline CDR1 reads MNHNS; CDR2 reads SASEGT. The CDR3 covers 12 residues. V was cut by 5 bases and J by 6 bases, with 8 bases left in between. The CDR3 bases are TGTGCCAGCAGTACGGGGACCAATGAGCAGTTCTTC. Translated, it gives CASSTGTNEQFF.

The chain is built from TRBV20-1 and TRBJ2-1, with TRBD1 matching over 9 bases. This CDR3 has 13 residues. V was clipped by 4 bases and J by 4 bases; unmatched bases: 2. In germline, CDR1 is DFQATT, CDR2 SNEGSKA (reference sequence). CDR3 amino acids: CSAKGTGYNEQFF. The DNA of the CDR3 is TGCAGTGCTAAGGGGACAGGGTACAATGAGCAGTTCTTC.

The chain is built from TRBV24-1 and TRBJ2-3, with TRBD1 matching 7 bases. The trim removed 9 bases at V and 3 bases at J, leaving 11 bases unmatched. The length of the CDR3 is 15 residues. Looked up from germline, CDR1 is KGHDR and CDR2 is SFDVKD. The CDR3 sequence: CATQGDTGVTDTQYF. The CDR3, as DNA: TGTGCCACCCAAGGGGACACAGGGGTGACAGATACGCAGTATTTT.

Remarks on this clonotype: The junction does not match germline at one end; this may be a read error. V and J are TRBV20-1 and TRBJ2-5; D may be TRBD2 (5 bases). CDR1 is DFQATT, CDR2 SNEGSKA, per germline (reference sequence). The CDR3 sequence is 15 residues long. CDR3 coding DNA: TGCAGTGCTAGAGATGGAAGGTTCTTGGGAGAGATCCAGTACTTC. Amino acids: CSARDGRFLGEIQYF.

Sample share makes this clonotype medium-sized (0.01 to 0.1%). V and J are TRBV24-1 and TRBJ1-5, with no clear D. V lost 6 bases, J lost 4 bases, and 9 bases lay in between. The CDR3 has 13 residues. The germline gives CDR1 KGHDR, CDR2 SFDVKD. The CDR3 is CATSSPGNQPQHF. The CDR3 nucleotides read TGTGCCACCAGTTCACCTGGAAATCAGCCCCAGCATTTT.

This clonotype showed up just a few times. The chain joins TRBV20-1 to TRBJ1-1, with D tentatively TRBD1 (6 bases). CDR3 length equals 15 residues. Germline values: CDR1 DFQATT, CDR2 SNEGSKA (reference sequence). CDR3 sequence reads: CRFWRGARSNTEAFF. The CDR3 region has the DNA TGCAGATTCTGGAGGGGGGCTCGTTCAAACACTGAAGCTTTCTTT.